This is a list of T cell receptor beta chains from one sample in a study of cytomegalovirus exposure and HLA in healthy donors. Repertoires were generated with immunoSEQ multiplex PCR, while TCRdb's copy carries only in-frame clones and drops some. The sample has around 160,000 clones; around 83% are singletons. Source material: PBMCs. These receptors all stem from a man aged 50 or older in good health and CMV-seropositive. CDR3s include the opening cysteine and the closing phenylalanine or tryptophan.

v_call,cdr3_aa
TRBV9,CASSRLGQLGPNSPLHF
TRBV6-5,CASRQTGKGEAFF
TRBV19,CASMNRGLREKLFF
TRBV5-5,CASSFPGLAGNEQFF
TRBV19,CASSVSLGLVLHNEQFF
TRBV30,CAWRADRVDEQYF
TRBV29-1,CSVEGVGGAEQYF
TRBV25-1,CASRPRSSYNSPLHF
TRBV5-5,CASSFTGEEQYF
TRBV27,CASSPRTVAPYEQYF
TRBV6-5,CASSYSGQSYEQYF
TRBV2,CAGGGTGVSGANVLTF
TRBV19,CASGTVKANTEAFF
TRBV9,CASSASTDTQYF
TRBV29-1,CSVEQGAGNTEAFF
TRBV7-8,CASSQGQNYGYTF
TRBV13,CASSFFFRNQAYEQYF
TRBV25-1,CASTQGASYEQYF
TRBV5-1,CASSFLEGPYEQYF
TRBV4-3,CASSQVPGTSGGWVDTQYF
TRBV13,CASSLKRTDTQYF
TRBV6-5,CASSYIGGLNTEAFF